Following are 15 T cell receptor beta chains from one sample sequenced in a study of T-cell memory formation after mild COVID-19. A single record per CDR3 protein comes from TCRdb applying MiXCR to the 5' RACE reads. The table includes 92,000 or so distinct CDR3 sequences, about 16% detected once. Sequencing used PBMCs or a T cell subset sorted from them (not recorded which). These receptors all stem from a man younger than 35 who had mild COVID-19 (a few samples of this study predate the infection). Cell type and time point are not known.

In this sample, this clonotype turned up a few times. The chain carries TRBV6-5 and TRBJ1-4; the D is unclear. Trimming took off 6 bases at V and 7 bases at J, with 9 bases between the two ends. The CDR3 has 12 amino acids. Germline-derived CDR1 and CDR2 are MNHEY and SVGAGI. Here the CDR3 reads CASRSGGEKLFF. In DNA, the CDR3 is TGTGCCAGCAGGTCGGGCGGTGAAAAACTGTTTTTT.

This chain links TRBV7-2 with TRBJ2-3; D gene ambiguous. Per the germline V gene, CDR1 is SGHTA and CDR2 is FQGNSA. V dropped 7 bases and J dropped 4 bases, with 15 bases sitting between them. The CDR3 contains 14 residues. The CDR3 DNA reads TGTGCCAGCATCACTACGTCCCGGGCAGATACGCAGTATTTT. Its protein is CASITTSRADTQYF.

This clonotype was counted only a few times. The genes are TRBV4-3 and TRBJ2-3, with no clear D. Trimming removed 6 bases from V and 6 bases from J, with 19 bases in between. Germline CDR1 is LGHNA and CDR2 is YSLEER. This CDR3 region has 15 residues. CDR3 in DNA: TGCGCCAGCAGACCCACATGGACCCGGGCTGATACGCAGTATTTT. Translated, it gives CASRPTWTRADTQYF.

The chain recombines TRBV6-1 with TRBJ2-7; no reliable D call. This CDR3 comprises 14 residues. Looked up from germline, CDR1 is MNHNS and CDR2 is SASEGT. The V end lost 4 bases, the J end lost 5 bases, and 15 bases lay between the germline ends. The CDR3 protein is CASSGPTLNDEQYV. The DNA of the CDR3 is TGTGCCAGCAGTGGACCGACCCTCAACGACGAGCAGTACGTC.

The V and J genes are TRBV6-2 or TRBV6-3 and TRBJ2-3, with D tentatively TRBD2 (5 bases). The V end was cut by 1 base, the J end by 2 bases, with 10 bases between. Germline V lookup: CDR1 MNHEY, CDR2 SVGEGT. The CDR3 extends over 15 amino acids. The CDR3 DNA reads as TGTGCCAGCAGTTACTTAACGGACTTCACAGATACGCAGTATTTT. This codes for CASSYLTDFTDTQYF.

This clonotype appeared many times. The V and J genes are TRBV15 and TRBJ2-7, with 9 positions matching TRBD2. V trimming: 0 bases; J trimming: 7 bases; junction bases outside the gene matches: 10. This CDR3 is built from 16 residues. Germline CDR1 reads LNHNV; CDR2 reads YYDKDF (reference sequence). In DNA form, the CDR3 reads TGTGCCACCAGCAGAGATACGGGACTAGCAAGTGGAGAGCAGTACTTC. Encoded protein: CATSRDTGLASGEQYF.

The sample holds a few counts of this clonotype. The chain has TRBV7-9 and TRBJ2-5, with 7 bases that match TRBD1. Germline V gene data show CDR1 as SEHNR and CDR2 as FQNEAQ (reference sequence). The junction had 5 bases not matched to a gene; V was cut back by 6 bases and J by 4 bases. The CDR3 is made up of 13 amino acids. The CDR3 region is CASREQGRETQYF. The CDR3 DNA reads as TGTGCCAGCAGAGAACAGGGGAGAGAGACCCAGTACTTC.

The V and J genes are TRBV4-3 and TRBJ1-1; D not resolved. Per the germline V gene, CDR1 is LGHNA and CDR2 is YSLEER. The CDR3 runs 15 residues. With 0 bases removed from V and 5 bases from J, the gap between germline ends came to 13 bases. The chain's CDR3 is CASSQDWTLGTEAFF. For the CDR3, the DNA is TGCGCCAGCAGCCAAGATTGGACCCTGGGTACTGAAGCTTTCTTT.

V is TRBV5-4 and J is TRBJ2-2; a weak D match, TRBD2 (5 bases). The V gene's germline CDR1 is SGHNT and CDR2 YYREEE (reference sequence). The length of the CDR3 is 13 residues. Deletions cut 7 bases from V and 6 bases from J, with 13 bases between. DNA for the CDR3: TGTGCCAGCTTGGGAGTGGCGGCCGGGGAGCTGTTTTTT. Protein product: CASLGVAAGELFF.

Only a few counts were recorded for this clonotype. J is TRBJ2-3 and V is TRBV29-1; 10 bases agree with TRBD2. Looked up from germline, CDR1 is SQVTM and CDR2 is ANQGSEA. The V gene end was trimmed by 6 bases and the J gene end by 4 bases; junction bases not matched to a gene: 13. The CDR3 totals 16 residues. This chain's CDR3 is CSVPKGSGGAPDTQYF. As DNA, the CDR3 is TGCAGCGTCCCCAAAGGGAGCGGGGGGGCCCCAGATACGCAGTATTTT.

In this sample, this clonotype turned up a few times. This chain links TRBV4-2 with TRBJ2-1; weak D call: TRBD2 (6 bases). Germline V CDR1 and CDR2: LGHNA, YNFKEQ. The CDR3 consists of 18 residues. V gave up 1 base and J gave up 0 bases, with 16 bases separating them. The CDR3: CASSQGPEAGSSYNEQFF. DNA of the CDR3: TGTGCCAGCAGCCAAGGCCCAGAGGCGGGGAGCTCCTACAATGAGCAGTTCTTC.

This chain links TRBV5-4 with TRBJ2-7; 8 bases line up with TRBD1. This CDR3 contains 14 residues. Germline V gene sequence: CDR1 SGHNT, CDR2 YYREEE (reference sequence). V was pared by 4 bases and J by 2 bases, with 5 bases of the junction left unmatched. CDR3 in amino acids: CASSPGQGPYEQYV. The CDR3 region has the DNA TGTGCCAGCAGCCCAGGACAGGGCCCCTACGAGCAGTACGTC.

Only a few counts were recorded for this clonotype. V gene TRBV7-3 combines with J gene TRBJ2-3; 14 nucleotides line up with TRBD2. The CDR3 spans 19 residues. J gave up 1 base and V 5 bases, and 11 bases lay outside the gene matches. Germline CDR1 reads SGHTA; CDR2 reads FQGTGA. This CDR3 is CASSASGLAGGWGTDTQYF. CDR3 bases: TGTGCCAGCAGCGCATCCGGACTAGCGGGGGGCTGGGGCACAGATACGCAGTATTTT.

The chain carries TRBV20-1 and TRBJ1-5, with D possibly being TRBD1 (5 bases). The CDR3 sequence is 12 residues long. Trimming took off 8 bases at V and 5 bases at J, with 13 bases between the two ends. Germline lookup yields CDR1 DFQATT and CDR2 SNEGSKA (reference sequence). This CDR3 is CSFRQGDQPQHF. CDR3 nucleotides: TGCAGTTTCCGCCAGGGTGATCAGCCCCAGCATTTT.

The V call is TRBV5-6, the J call TRBJ2-3; D assignment may be TRBD1 or TRBD2 (5 bases each). V was trimmed by 4 bases and J by 2 bases, leaving 11 bases between them. Per germline, CDR1 SGHDT and CDR2 YYEEEE. This CDR3 comprises 14 residues. The CDR3 is CASSLRDPTDTQYF. The CDR3 DNA reads as TGTGCCAGCAGCCTTAGGGACCCCACAGATACGCAGTATTTT.